The 32 T cell receptor beta chains below all came from one sample that was sequenced in a study of blood T cell repertoires in COVID-19. Clones were sequenced by immunoSEQ multiplex PCR, and TCRdb holds only the in-frame ones, with some missing. The sample shows around 76,000 clones, around 84% of them seen only once. Material: peripheral blood. The receptors come from a woman in her seventies with acute or convalescent COVID-19.

This rearrangement joins TRBV5-1 to TRBJ2-5, with D tentatively TRBD1 (6 bases). The CDR3 totals 14 residues. The V gene lost 1 base and the J gene lost 2 bases, with 9 bases spanning the gap. Germline CDR1 is SGHRS and CDR2 is YFSETQ. CDR3 sequence (DNA): TGCGCCAGCAGCTTGAAGGGGGTTCAAGAGACCCAGTACTTC. It encodes CASSLKGVQETQYF.

The CDR3 DNA reads as TGTGCCAGCAGTTTGCTGGGGAGAGGGGGTGTAAGTCAGCCCCAGCATTTT. Its protein product is CASSLLGRGGVSQPQHF. The chain employs TRBV28 and TRBJ1-5, with D perhaps matching TRBD1 (6 bases). This CDR3 has 17 amino acids. CDR1 and CDR2 (germline): MDHEN, SYDVKM. The V gene lost 3 bases and the J gene lost 6 bases, with 21 bases spanning the gap. Full variable domain (remainder filled in from reference TRBV28 and TRBJ1-5): DVKVTQSSRYLVKRTGEKVFLECVQDMDHENMFWYRQDPGLGLRLIYFSYDVKMKEKGDIPEGYSVSREKKERFSLILESASTNQTSMYLCASSLLGRGGVSQPQHFGDGTRLSIL.

V gene TRBV6-2 or TRBV6-3 combines with J gene TRBJ2-3, with 8 bases fitting TRBD2. V lost 5 bases to trimming and J lost 0 bases; unmatched junction nucleotides: 10. The germline CDR1 and CDR2 sequences are MNHEY and SVGEGT. CDR3 size: 17 residues. The CDR3 reads CASSDGAGVTSTDTQYF. The CDR3 DNA is TGTGCCAGCAGTGACGGAGCGGGGGTCACTAGCACAGATACGCAGTATTTT.

This chain uses TRBV6-2 or TRBV6-3 with TRBJ2-2, with a weak D call TRBD1 (6 bases). This CDR3 is 14 amino acids long. Between the trimmed V and J ends, which lost 6 bases and 1 base, there was a span of 9 bases. Germline-derived CDR1 and CDR2 are MNHEY and SVGEGT. CDR3 bases: TGTGCCAGCAGCGGGACACGGAACACCGGGGAGCTGTTTTTT. It codes for CASSGTRNTGELFF.

The V call is TRBV4-1, the J call TRBJ1-6, with TRBD1 matching over 9 bases. Germline V lookup: CDR1 MGHRA, CDR2 YSYEKL. The CDR3 has 15 residues. V shed 4 bases and J 8 bases; nucleotides not matched to a gene: 6. The chain's CDR3 is CASSRDRDGDSPLHF. The CDR3 DNA is TGCGCCAGCAGCCGGGACAGGGACGGAGATTCACCCCTCCACTTT.

This clone has just a few counts. The CDR3 is CASSQGQDGELFF. The CDR3 DNA sequence: TGCGCCAGCAGCCAAGGACAAGACGGGGAGCTGTTTTTT. The V gene is TRBV5-1, the J gene TRBJ2-2, with D possibly TRBD1 on 5 matching bases. CDR1 SGHRS and CDR2 YFSETQ come from the germline V gene. This CDR3 region has 13 residues. V was shortened by 4 bases and J by 7 bases, with 11 bases between the two germline ends. Full variable domain (remainder filled in from reference TRBV5-1 and TRBJ2-2): KAGVTQTPRYLIKTRGQQVTLSCSPISGHRSVSWYQQTPGQGLQFLFEYFSETQRNKGNFPGRFSGRQFSNSRSEMNVSTLELGDSALYLCASSQGQDGELFFGEGSRLTVL.

The genes are TRBV7-9 and TRBJ1-4; the match to TRBD1 covers 8 bases. CDR3 size: 15 residues. V lost 6 bases and J lost 6; bases outside the gene matches: 9. CDR1 is SEHNR and CDR2 is FQNEAQ in the germline V gene (reference sequence). CDR3: CASRPTGTGDEKLFF. CDR3 DNA sequence: TGTGCCAGCAGGCCTACCGGGACAGGAGATGAAAAACTGTTTTTT.

The J gene is TRBJ1-4, the V gene TRBV19; weak D call: TRBD1 (6 bases). With 10 bases removed from V and 6 bases from J, the gap between germline ends came to 15 bases. This CDR3 region has 13 residues. Germline lookup yields CDR1 LNHDA and CDR2 SQIVND (reference sequence). For the CDR3, the DNA is TGTGCCACCAGAGGGGGAGTGGATGAAAAACTGTTTTTT. Residues: CATRGGVDEKLFF.

This clone is labeled medium-sized. The chain uses TRBV25-1 and TRBJ2-2, with unresolved D. Germline CDR1 reads MGHDK; CDR2 reads SYGVNS. The V and J ends lost 2 bases and 7 bases respectively, with 11 bases between them. This CDR3 spans 14 amino acids. The CDR3 DNA sequence: TGTGCCAGCAGTGAACCAAATCGCGACGGGGAGCTGTTTTTT. Amino acids: CASSEPNRDGELFF.

The rearrangement joins TRBV19 to TRBJ1-4; TRBD1 might be the D (6 bases). The germline V and J ends were trimmed by 4 bases and 8 bases, with 23 bases remaining between them. This CDR3 has 17 amino acids. Germline assignment: CDR1 LNHDA and CDR2 SQIVND (reference sequence). CDR3 DNA: TGTGCCAGTAGTACCCACCCCGGAAGCAGGACAGCGGAAAAACTGTTTTTT. It is translated as CASSTHPGSRTAEKLFF.

The V gene is TRBV27, the J gene TRBJ2-7; TRBD2 agrees at 7 bases. Germline assignment: CDR1 MNHEY and CDR2 SMNVEV (reference sequence). This CDR3 region has 14 residues. V was clipped by 3 bases and J by 1 base; unmatched bases: 3. This CDR3 reads CASSFTSASYEQYF. DNA for the CDR3: TGTGCCAGCAGTTTTACTAGCGCGTCCTACGAGCAGTACTTC.

The chain uses TRBV7-2 and TRBJ2-1, with TRBD1 matching 7 bases. The junction had 10 bases not matched to a gene; V was cut back by 4 bases and J by 4 bases. The CDR3 runs to 16 residues. Germline CDR1 SGHTA, CDR2 FQGNSA. The CDR3: CASSYRGGTAYNEQFF. CDR3 in DNA: TGTGCCAGCAGCTACAGAGGTGGGACAGCGTACAATGAGCAGTTCTTC.

V usage is TRBV4-1 and J usage is TRBJ1-2; 9 bases fit TRBD1. The CDR3 is 16 residues long. Germline values: CDR1 MGHRA, CDR2 YSYEKL. V was pared by 3 bases and J by 1 base, with 6 bases of the junction left unmatched. The CDR3 here is CASSQSGTGHNYGYTF. The CDR3 nucleotides read TGCGCCAGCAGCCAGTCCGGGACAGGGCATAACTATGGCTACACCTTC.

Only one count was recorded for this clone. The chain carries TRBV7-8 and TRBJ2-1; 9 bases fit TRBD2. This CDR3 is 17 amino acids long. With V trimmed by 6 bases and J by 2 bases, 11 bases remained unmatched. Germline CDR1 SGHVS, CDR2 FQNEAQ. CDR3 in amino acids: CASRLSLREGPYNEQFF. CDR3 bases: TGTGCCAGCAGACTATCCTTGCGGGAGGGTCCCTACAATGAGCAGTTCTTC. The variable domain in full, completed from reference TRBV7-8 and TRBJ2-1, reads GAGVSQSPRYKVAKRGQDVALRCDPISGHVSLFWYQQALGQGPEFLTYFQNEAQLDKSGLPSDRFFAERPEGSVSTLKIQRTQQEDSAVYLCASRLSLREGPYNEQFFGPGTRLTVL.

This clone was counted a few times. This sequence joins TRBV19 and TRBJ2-7; 7 nucleotides line up with TRBD2. The junction had 9 bases not matched to a gene; V was cut back by 3 bases and J by 4 bases. Looked up from germline, CDR1 is LNHDA and CDR2 is SQIVND (reference sequence). This CDR3 spans 15 amino acids. CDR3 in DNA: TGTGCCAGTAGTATCACTGCGGGAGCTGGATACGAGCAGTACTTC. The encoded protein is CASSITAGAGYEQYF. The whole variable domain, remainder taken from reference TRBV19 and TRBJ2-7, is DGGITQSPKYLFRKEGQNVTLSCEQNLNHDAMYWYRQDPGQGLRLIYYSQIVNDFQKGDIAEGYSVSREKKESFPLTVTSAQKNPTAFYLCASSITAGAGYEQYFGPGTRLTVT.

This chain links TRBV5-6 with TRBJ1-2; D is unresolved. Germline CDR1 is SGHDT and CDR2 is YYEEEE. V was shortened by 1 base and J by 4 bases, with 11 bases between the two germline ends. The CDR3 covers 14 residues. The CDR3 DNA is TGTGCCAGCAGCTTGAGCCCAGGATTCTATGGCTACACCTTC. Protein sequence: CASSLSPGFYGYTF.

The chain carries TRBV18 and TRBJ1-2, with a weak D call TRBD1 (5 bases). CDR3 size: 16 residues. CDR1 is KGHSH, CDR2 LQKENI, per germline. V lost 0 bases and J 6 bases, leaving 17 bases between the germline ends. The CDR3, as DNA: TGTGCCAGCTCACCACCTAAGGACATTCCTTTTCATGGCTACACCTTC. This encodes CASSPPKDIPFHGYTF.

This chain uses TRBV6-6 with TRBJ1-2, with 9 bases lining up with TRBD1. There are 15 residues in the CDR3. Germline CDR1 reads MNHNY; CDR2 reads SVGAGI (reference sequence). Trimming at V came to 2 bases and at J to 4 bases, leaving 5 bases not matched to a gene. The CDR3 sequence is CASSYEGTGIYGYTF. CDR3 in DNA: TGTGCCAGCAGTTACGAAGGGACAGGGATCTATGGCTACACCTTC.

The CDR3 is CSYWLPGAEDGYTF. In DNA form, the CDR3 reads TGCAGCTACTGGTTGCCAGGGGCTGAGGATGGCTACACCTTC. This chain joins TRBV29-1 and TRBJ1-2; maybe TRBD1 (6 bases). This CDR3 comprises 14 residues. From germline, CDR1 is SQVTM and CDR2 ANQGSEA. V lost 8 bases and J 6 bases, leaving 22 bases between the germline ends.

This clone was counted a few times. The gene calls are TRBV2 and TRBJ2-5, with 8 bases matching TRBD1. CDR3 length: 17 amino acids. Germline V CDR1 and CDR2: SNHLY, FYNNEI. The ends lost 0 bases at V and 4 bases at J; junction bases unmatched: 10. The CDR3 sequence: CASSEASGTGGRETQYF. In DNA form, the CDR3 reads TGTGCCAGCAGTGAAGCGTCCGGGACAGGCGGTAGAGAGACCCAGTACTTC.

The chain is built from TRBV27 and TRBJ2-1; 9 bases agree with TRBD1. CDR3 length equals 19 residues. Looked up from germline, CDR1 is MNHEY and CDR2 is SMNVEV (reference sequence). The V segment lost 1 base and the J segment 5 bases; nucleotides outside the gene matches: 15. CDR3 sequence: CASSLLGTGPTWEDNEQFF. CDR3 coding DNA: TGTGCCAGCAGTTTATTGGGGACAGGGCCAACCTGGGAGGACAATGAGCAGTTCTTC.

This rearrangement joins TRBV10-3 to TRBJ1-2; D is uncertain. The CDR3 consists of 12 residues. The germline CDR1 and CDR2 sequences are ENHRY and SYGVKD. The CDR3 DNA is TGTGCGAGCAGCACAGCTAACTATGGCTACACCTTC. It specifies CASSTANYGYTF.

This chain links TRBV28 with TRBJ1-2; 10 bases match TRBD1. The V gene's germline CDR1 is MDHEN and CDR2 SYDVKM. The V segment lost 5 bases and the J segment 5 bases; nucleotides outside the gene matches: 5. The CDR3 is made up of 14 amino acids. The CDR3 reads CASSPGTGAYGYTF. CDR3 DNA sequence: TGTGCCAGCAGTCCGGGGACAGGGGCATATGGCTACACCTTC.

The chain carries TRBV21-1 and TRBJ1-2. TRBV21-1 represents a pseudogene. The CDR3 extends over 14 amino acids. The CDR3 region is CASSIRGEYYGYTF. For the CDR3, the DNA is TGTGCCAGCAGCATACGGGGGGAGTACTATGGCTACACCTTC.

The chain uses TRBV29-1 and TRBJ1-1; 10 bases line up with TRBD1. The CDR3 extends over 12 amino acids. The trim removed 4 bases at V and 7 bases at J, leaving 3 bases unmatched. Germline CDR1 is SQVTM and CDR2 is ANQGSEA. Here the CDR3 DNA reads TGCAGCGTTGTGGGACAGGGGATTGAAGCTTTCTTT. The encoded protein is CSVVGQGIEAFF.

The chain uses TRBV5-1 and TRBJ2-7; 9 nucleotides agree with TRBD1. The CDR3 totals 15 residues. Germline V gene data show CDR1 as SGHRS and CDR2 as YFSETQ. Trimming removed 4 bases from V and 4 bases from J; junction bases left unmatched: 9. CDR3 bases: TGCGCCAGCAGCCGTGCCACGGGACAGGGTTACGAGCAGTACTTC. Translation: CASSRATGQGYEQYF.

This rearrangement joins TRBV7-2 to TRBJ1-5; 9 positions match TRBD1. The trim removed 5 bases at V and 6 bases at J, leaving 8 bases unmatched. The CDR3 totals 15 residues. Germline CDR1 is SGHTA and CDR2 is FQGNSA. CDR3 in DNA: TGTGCCAGCAGCATGGGGACAGGGAGTAGTCAGCCCCAGCATTTT. Translation: CASSMGTGSSQPQHF.

V gene TRBV2 combines with J gene TRBJ1-2; the match to TRBD1 covers 7 bases. This CDR3 is 12 amino acids long. V lost 4 bases to trimming and J lost 5 bases; unmatched junction nucleotides: 1. Germline V gives CDR1 SNHLY, CDR2 FYNNEI. The CDR3 bases are TGTGCCAGCAGTGCAGGGGGGTATGGCTACACCTTC. Protein sequence: CASSAGGYGYTF. Together with reference TRBV2 and TRBJ1-2, the CDR3 gives the full variable domain: EPEVTQTPSHQVTQMGQEVILRCVPISNHLYFYWYRQILGQKVEFLVSFYNNEISEKSEIFDDQFSVERPDGSNFTLKIRSTKLEDSAMYFCASSAGGYGYTFGSGTRLTVV.

This clone was counted once. The J gene is TRBJ1-1, the V gene TRBV10-3, with 8 positions matching TRBD1. The trim removed 7 bases at V and 4 bases at J, leaving 8 bases unmatched. Germline CDR1 is ENHRY and CDR2 is SYGVKD. The CDR3 runs 14 residues. The CDR3 nucleotides read TGTGCCATCACGACGACAGGGGTCAGCACTGAAGCTTTCTTT. Protein: CAITTTGVSTEAFF.

V and J are TRBV27 and TRBJ2-2, with a weak D call TRBD1 (5 bases). Germline V gene lookup returns CDR1 MNHEY and CDR2 SMNVEV (reference sequence). The CDR3 is made up of 14 amino acids. Between the trimmed V and J ends, which lost 6 bases and 3 bases, there was a span of 11 bases. The CDR3 reads CASRTLRDTGELFF. CDR3 DNA sequence: TGTGCCAGCAGAACCCTCAGGGACACCGGGGAGCTGTTTTTT.

This clone showed up just a few times. This rearrangement joins TRBV5-1 to TRBJ2-1; D gene unclear. CDR1 and CDR2 from the germline V gene are SGHRS and YFSETQ. Trimming left V 4 bases short and J 8 bases short, with 10 bases between. CDR3 length: 12 amino acids. CDR3 bases: TGCGCCAGCAGCAGGAGTGCGGATGAGCAGTTCTTC. Protein product: CASSRSADEQFF.

The chain employs TRBV10-2 and TRBJ2-7; tentatively, D is TRBD1 (5 bases). The CDR3 length is 14 residues. The germline CDR1 and CDR2 sequences are WSHSY and SAAADI. Trimming shortened V by 3 bases and J by 3 bases, and 12 bases separated the two germline ends. The CDR3 DNA sequence: TGCGCCAGCAGTGAATTTGGGCAGGGCTACGAGCAGTACTTC. Translating gives CASSEFGQGYEQYF.